These 14 T cell receptor beta chains came from one sample sequenced in a study of cytomegalovirus exposure and HLA in healthy donors. The primer mix had 60 Vbeta and 13 Jbeta primers. The repertoire was sequenced with immunoSEQ multiplex PCR; TCRdb's copy has only in-frame clones and lacks some. The data show around 100,000 clones, about 70% seen once. Specimen: PBMCs. The receptors were sampled from a man aged 30 to 45 in good health and CMV-seronegative.

This chain links TRBV5-6 with TRBJ2-7; D might be TRBD2 (6 bases). The germline V gene encodes CDR1 SGHDT and CDR2 YYEEEE. This CDR3 is 14 amino acids long. V was clipped by 3 bases and J by 7 bases, with 17 bases between them. CDR3 region: CASSWGLTYGEQYF. The CDR3 bases are TGTGCCAGCAGCTGGGGACTGACCTACGGGGAGCAGTACTTC.

V and J are TRBV7-9 and TRBJ1-2, with 9 bases fitting TRBD1. Germline lookup yields CDR1 SEHNR and CDR2 FQNEAQ (reference sequence). The CDR3 is 18 amino acids. Trimming at V came to 0 bases and at J to 2 bases, leaving 10 bases not matched to a gene. The chain's CDR3 is CASSLAPVRTGENYGYTF. The CDR3 DNA follows: TGTGCCAGCAGCTTAGCCCCTGTAAGGACAGGGGAAAACTATGGCTACACCTTC.

About this clone: A much larger clone lies one base from this, so it may be a read error. This chain uses TRBV5-6 with TRBJ1-2; D is unclear. Germline CDR1 is SGHDT and CDR2 is YYEEEE. CDR3 size: 11 residues. The CDR3 coding sequence is TGTGCCAGCAGCTACCACTTTGACTACCCCTTC. Protein: CASSYHFDYPF. The full variable domain, with the rest looked up from reference TRBV5-6 and TRBJ1-2, is DAGVTQSPTHLIKTRGQQVTLRCSPKSGHDTVSWYQQALGQGPQFIFQYYEEEERQRGNFPDRFSGHQFPNYSSELNVNALLLGDSALYLCASSYHFDYPFGSGTRLTVV.

The genes are TRBV5-1 and TRBJ1-1, with D unresolved. V lost 0 bases, J lost 1 base, and 7 bases lay in between. This CDR3 has 14 amino acids. Germline CDR1 SGHRS, CDR2 YFSETQ. CDR3 amino acids: CASSLGSSNTEAFF. CDR3 sequence (DNA): TGCGCCAGCAGCTTGGGTTCATCGAACACTGAAGCTTTCTTT.

The chain couples TRBV7-9 to TRBJ2-7, with TRBD1 as a possible D gene (6 bases). V shed 5 bases and J shed 6 bases, with 20 bases lying between them. CDR3 length equals 15 residues. CDR1 SEHNR and CDR2 FQNEAQ come from the germline V gene (reference sequence). The CDR3 spells CASSPQGTIRLEQYF. The CDR3 coding sequence is TGTGCCAGCAGCCCACAGGGAACGATCAGACTCGAGCAGTACTTC.

The chain employs TRBV27 and TRBJ1-2; possibly TRBD1 for D (5 bases). The CDR3 loop spans 15 amino acids. Germline CDR1 and CDR2: MNHEY and SMNVEV (reference sequence). V was cut by 5 bases and J by 8 bases, with 21 bases left in between. The CDR3 nucleotides are TGTGCCAGCAGTCCTCTACAGGTGTTAGTGGAAGGCTACACCTTC. Translating gives CASSPLQVLVEGYTF.

This rearrangement joins TRBV7-6 to TRBJ2-3, with 7 bases that match TRBD2. The junction had 7 bases not matched to a gene; V was cut back by 5 bases and J by 5 bases. The CDR3 is 14 residues long. Germline V CDR1 and CDR2: SGHVS, FNYEAQ. The CDR3 protein is CASSPFRGEDTQYF. Here the CDR3 DNA reads TGTGCCAGCAGCCCTTTCCGGGGGGAAGATACGCAGTATTTT.

V gene TRBV19 combines with J gene TRBJ1-4; possible D gene TRBD1, 6 bases. V was trimmed by 1 base and J by 7 bases, leaving 10 bases between them. The CDR3 length is 14 residues. CDR1 LNHDA and CDR2 SQIVND come from the germline V gene (reference sequence). CDR3 DNA: TGTGCCAGTAGTATAGGGCAGGGGATTGAAAAACTGTTTTTT. Its translation is CASSIGQGIEKLFF.

The rearrangement links TRBV5-5 to TRBJ1-5; D remains unclear. Trimming took off 1 base at V and 5 bases at J, with 13 bases between the two ends. Germline assignment: CDR1 SGHKS and CDR2 YYEKEE (reference sequence). There are 15 residues in the CDR3. CDR3 DNA: TGTGCCAGCAGCTTGTCCCCCTCGGGTTATCAGCCCCAGCATTTT. Residues: CASSLSPSGYQPQHF. The whole variable domain, filled in from reference TRBV5-5 and TRBJ1-5, reads DAGVTQSPTHLIKTRGQQVTLRCSPISGHKSVSWYQQVLGQGPQFIFQYYEKEERGRGNFPDRFSARQFPNYSSELNVNALLLGDSALYLCASSLSPSGYQPQHFGDGTRLSIL.

The sample holds a few counts of this clone. This chain uses TRBV28 with TRBJ1-5; TRBD1 matches at 12 bases. V lost 6 bases to trimming and J lost 5 bases; unmatched junction nucleotides: 14. The CDR3 is 18 residues long. Germline CDR1 is MDHEN and CDR2 is SYDVKM. DNA of the CDR3: TGTGCCAGCAGCCCCCTAAGCGGGACAGGGGGCGAAGATCAGCCCCAGCATTTT. It codes for CASSPLSGTGGEDQPQHF.

The chain recombines TRBV2 with TRBJ2-7; no clear D gene. CDR3 length: 13 amino acids. CDR1 and CDR2 from the germline V gene are SNHLY and FYNNEI. Trimming stripped 3 bases from V and 3 bases from J, with 9 bases between. In DNA, the CDR3 is TGTGCCAGCAGTGACACCGGTTACTACGAGCAGTACTTC. This encodes CASSDTGYYEQYF.

This chain connects TRBV19 to TRBJ2-5; 10 bases map to TRBD1. The CDR3 has 15 amino acids. Germline CDR1 and CDR2: LNHDA and SQIVND (reference sequence). V lost 3 bases, J lost 5 bases, and 6 bases stayed unmatched. The CDR3 DNA reads TGTGCCAGTAGTATGGGAGGGACAGGGGTGGAGACCCAGTACTTC. It translates to CASSMGGTGVETQYF.

The chain combines TRBV5-5 with TRBJ1-3, with 7 nucleotides matching TRBD1. CDR1 is SGHKS, CDR2 YYEKEE, per germline (reference sequence). Trimming at V came to 3 bases and at J to 7 bases, leaving 10 bases not matched to a gene. This CDR3 has 15 amino acids. This CDR3 is CASSSGTAQRNTIYF. The CDR3 coding sequence is TGTGCCAGCAGCTCAGGGACAGCACAAAGGAACACCATATATTTT.

This clone has more than one count but fewer than ten. This sequence joins TRBV19 and TRBJ2-7; perhaps TRBD1 as D (5 bases). Germline V gives CDR1 LNHDA, CDR2 SQIVND (reference sequence). There are 16 residues in the CDR3. Trimming pared 3 bases from V and 0 bases from J, leaving 15 bases between. This chain's CDR3 is CASSISVDISSYEQYF. CDR3 nucleotide sequence: TGTGCCAGTAGTATTAGTGTGGACATTAGCTCCTACGAGCAGTACTTC.